The clone carrying this T cell receptor beta chain was seen a handful of times. Its antigen is as yet unknown. These data originate in a study of T cells in Graves' hyperthyroidism and ophthalmopathy. General study results and limits: Ophthalmopathy onset followed model prediction by a median approximately 7 months.

In patients aged 18 to 65, hyperthyroidism was newly diagnosed, with duration under 2 months. The study left out patients who had uncontrolled infection, other autoimmune disease, pregnancy or lactation. The PBMCs were taken from about 9.7 ml of fresh peripheral blood. TCR beta CDR3 sequences were amplified from RNA transcripts. RT-PCR in the first round (using the HTBI primer set) targeted the TCR CDR3. TCRdb reprocessed the multiplex PCR reads via MiXCR and lists one record per CDR3 protein. Of hundreds of thousands of distinct CDR3 sequences listed, around 15% were seen once; the top ten hold 10%. Germline V gene sequence: CDR1 MGHRA, CDR2 YSYEKL. The germline V and J ends were trimmed by 0 bases and 3 bases, with 13 bases remaining between them. The CDR3 contains 16 residues.

The genes are TRBV4-1 and TRBJ2-3; D gene unclear. What was sequenced was blood. This receptor was obtained from a woman aged 18-29 years with Graves' hyperthyroidism. CDR3 residues: CASSQEPPPRTDTQYF. In DNA form, the CDR3 reads TGCGCCAGCAGCCAAGAGCCTCCCCCTCGAACAGATACGCAGTATTTT.